This TCR beta chain derives from a study of vaccination effects on CD4 cells after COVID-19 (dated 2022 in TCRdb). Study-wide context: Two doses of either the BNT162b2 or the mRNA-1273 mRNA SARS-CoV-2 vaccine were administered to participants. Pre-vaccine samples were drawn from two convalescent patients 16 days and one week before the first dose, at 142 and 148 days after COVID-19 diagnosis. In both COVID-19 convalescent patients and infection-naive vaccine recipients, the study compared SARS-CoV-2 spike-specific CD4+ TCR repertoires from before mRNA vaccination with those from after it. A total of around eleven COVID-19 convalescent patients and 4 SARS-CoV-2-naive healthy vaccine recipients were included in the full study. In the study, cultures from other donors were sequenced using the Oncomine TCR Beta short-read assay on an Illumina iSeq 100. Here is what the overall study found, with its caveats: Limitations of the study were the small number of convalescent patients and the absence of early post-infection timepoints. Clones induced by infection and clones induced by vaccination both contracted markedly at late timepoints after vaccination, which fits with T cell responses waning over time. In convalescent patients, the post-vaccine spike-reactive repertoire consisted mainly of new vaccine-induced clones, largely distinct from infection-induced clones.

Turning to this clone: Its antigen is not yet known. Per-nucleotide qualities are absent, and no much larger clonotype sits a single base away.

The ViraFEST assay stimulated PBMC with viral peptide pools and then used TCR sequencing to identify antigen-specific CD4+ T cell clonotypes by expansion. After more than 9 days of culture, CD4+ T cells were isolated with the EasySep CD4+ T cell isolation kit. PCR-confirmed SARS-CoV-2 infection had occurred in convalescent patients between March and December 2020, before the Alpha, Beta and Delta variants emerged in the United States. About 2.1 million PBMC per well were cultured in IMDM with about 4.6% human AB serum, roughly 11 IU/ml IL-2 and gentamicin, plus 10 ug/ml peptides. On days 3 and 7, half of the culture medium was replaced with fresh IL-2-containing medium. Unless noted otherwise, every peptide stimulation condition was cultured in triplicate wells. PBMC were separated from whole blood using Ficoll-Paque Plus gradient centrifugation and were then either cryopreserved at -140C or used fresh. The QIAamp micro DNA kit was used to extract genomic DNA from the cultured CD4+ T cells.

The CDR3 spans 16 residues, from the cysteine through the phenylalanine. Only the CDR3 portion is preserved as DNA: 48 bases, with reading frame beginning at the first base. Trimmed from V: 4 bases; trimmed from J: 4 bases; junction bases lacking a gene match: 7. Via the germline V gene, CDR1 is KGHDR and CDR2 SFDVKD. Libraries came from the immunoSEQ multiplex PCR assay. DNA from the CD4+ T cells that had been cultured and isolated underwent TCR beta CDR3 sequencing. The source study handled its data this way. Non-productive TCR sequences were removed and reads were trimmed to the CDR3 region, keeping CDR3s of at least 7 amino acids. The MANAFEST web app was used to pick out antigen-specific clonotypes by comparing their expansion in peptide wells with that in reference cultures. To count as positive, a clone had to show expansion at FDR<0.05 compared with the reference and with all other wells, an odds ratio above 5, and a frequency above 0.1% in two replicate wells. Cross-reactive clonotypes were defined as significantly expanded in SARS-CoV-2 spike wells and in at least one common cold coronavirus spike condition. Levenshtein distance calculated with the stringdist R package was used to assess CDR3 similarity, and unrooted trees were constructed with ape in R 3.6.1. Not all clones reach the TCRdb copy of this immuneACCESS table, which keeps in-frame sequences only. Checked studies attribute under half of the gap to unresolved V genes and leave the rest unexplained. V, J and clone size are those of that table, while D and trimming were read from the DNA. The sample table shows 40,000 to 50,000 clones, and around 72% are seen once. The ten biggest clones cover over 25% of the sample.

The sequence was obtained from a human donor who had a prior SARS-CoV-2 infection. The rearranged segments are TRBV24-1 and TRBJ2-3; 10 central bases correspond to TRBD2. The sample was CD4+ T cells from PBMCs cultured with a peptide pool, taken before COVID-19 vaccination. The CDR3 here reads CATSEPSGSSPDTQYF. The DNA sequence reads TGTGCCACCAGTGAACCTAGCGGGAGTAGCCCAGATACGCAGTATTTT.